A single T cell receptor beta chain is shown here with its context. This sample was taken from a study of shared clonotypes between healthy human individuals. Study information: The study enrolled a couple of women and a few men aged 18 to 49.

Germline loops: CDR1 SGHDT, CDR2 YYEEEE. V lost 1 base, J lost 3 bases, and 7 bases lay in between. CDR3 size: 13 residues. Generated by immunoSEQ multiplex PCR, the TCRdb table keeps only in-frame clones and is missing some. Of roughly 1,500,000 clones listed, less than 99% are singletons. The TCR was taken from a man aged 30 to 39 in good health. What was sequenced was naive CD4+ T cells sorted from blood. Sample subset: CD45RA+ positively selected. The rearrangement joins TRBV5-6 to TRBJ2-5; no clear D gene. In nucleotides, the CDR3 is TGTGCCAGCAGCTTGCTTTGGGAAGAGACCCAGTACTTC. This codes for CASSLLWEETQYF.